The clone carrying this T cell receptor (beta chain) has at least ten counts. Its antigen is unidentified. Germline V gene sequence: CDR1 MNHNS, CDR2 SASEGT. The CDR3 contains 15 residues. Germline trimming cut 6 bases from V and 2 bases from J; bases unmatched to any gene: 10. Treatment in this sample: PENTA 11 planned treatment interruption arm or continuous ART arm. This specimen belongs to a study of HIV-infected children after antiretroviral therapy interruption. The wider study: Continuous-treatment samples came from weeks 0, 48 and 150.

The TCR library was built from RNA with a 3' RACE protocol and unique molecular identifiers. TCRdb re-analysed the 3' RACE reads in MiXCR, keeping a single row per CDR3 protein. Of 90,000 or so distinct CDR3 sequences listed, about 6.9% are singletons. General study points: The Gini coefficient of naive CD4+ repertoires rose, returning to baseline by 3 years.

The J gene is TRBJ2-7, the V gene TRBV6-1, with TRBD1 matching over 7 bases. This clonotype was obtained from a pool of human donors with HIV. The specimen comprised CD45RA+ CD4+ T cells from PBMCs, pooled from several time points, sampled from a donor given antiretroviral therapy, either interrupted or continuous. Subset given: naive CD4+ CD45RA+ CD45RO- T cells. For the CDR3, the DNA is TGTGCCAGCAGCGGCCGACAGGGATACACCTACGAGCAGTACTTC. Amino acids: CASSGRQGYTYEQYF.